The clone carrying this TCR beta chain was picked up many times. Antigen unknown. The data originate from a study of human T cells and chemical hapten exposure. The germline V and J ends were trimmed by 0 bases and 1 base, with 12 bases remaining between them. Germline V CDR1 and CDR2: WSHSY, SAAADI. The CDR3 consists of 17 residues. The time point here: pre-sensitization, week 0. Treatment reported: therapeutic diphenylcyclopropenone sensitization with weekly scalp DPC. Study-level results: The study found that DPC sensitization did not change TCRs above 1 in 1000 frequency.

TCRdb analysed the RACE reads with MiXCR anew, one entry per CDR3 protein. The sample lists fewer than 350,000 distinct CDR3 sequences, over 7.5% occurring once. This sample comprised whole blood, obtained in connection with sensitization to the hapten diphenylcyclopropenone (DPC). J is TRBJ2-2 and V is TRBV10-2; no definite D call. The sequence was collected from a man younger than 30 with alopecia areata. Some clones in this sample may be carry-over from other donors' samples. The DNA for the CDR3 is TGCGCCAGCAGTGAGTCGAGAGCTTCTGTGAACACCGGGGAGCTGTTTTTT. As protein: CASSESRASVNTGELFF.